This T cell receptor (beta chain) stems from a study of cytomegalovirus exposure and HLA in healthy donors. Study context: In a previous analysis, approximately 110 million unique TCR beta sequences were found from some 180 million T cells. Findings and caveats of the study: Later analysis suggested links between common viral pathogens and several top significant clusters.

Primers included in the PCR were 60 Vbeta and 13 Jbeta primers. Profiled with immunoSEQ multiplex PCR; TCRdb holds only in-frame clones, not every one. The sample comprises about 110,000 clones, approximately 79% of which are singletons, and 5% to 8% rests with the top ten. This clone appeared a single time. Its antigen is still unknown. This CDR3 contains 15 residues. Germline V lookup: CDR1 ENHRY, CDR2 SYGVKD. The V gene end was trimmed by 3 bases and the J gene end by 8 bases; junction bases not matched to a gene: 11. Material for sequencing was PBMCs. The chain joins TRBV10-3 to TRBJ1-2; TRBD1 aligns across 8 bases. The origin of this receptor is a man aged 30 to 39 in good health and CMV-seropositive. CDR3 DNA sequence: TGTGCCATCAGTGATCCCGGGACAGGACGTATGGGCTACACCTTC. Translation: CAISDPGTGRMGYTF.